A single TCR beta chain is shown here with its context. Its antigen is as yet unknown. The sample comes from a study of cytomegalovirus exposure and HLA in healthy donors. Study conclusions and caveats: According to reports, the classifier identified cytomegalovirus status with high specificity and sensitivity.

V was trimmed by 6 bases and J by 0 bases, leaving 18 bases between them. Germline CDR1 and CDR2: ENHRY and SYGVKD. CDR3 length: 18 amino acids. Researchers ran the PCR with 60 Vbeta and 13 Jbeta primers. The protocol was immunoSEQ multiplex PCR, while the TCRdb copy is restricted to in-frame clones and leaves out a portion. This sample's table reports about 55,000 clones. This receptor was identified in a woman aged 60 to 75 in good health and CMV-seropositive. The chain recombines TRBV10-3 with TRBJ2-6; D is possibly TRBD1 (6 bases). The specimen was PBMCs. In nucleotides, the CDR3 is TGTGCCATCAGCCCGCTTGTGGGGGCAAGCTCTGGGGCCAACGTCCTGACTTTC. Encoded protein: CAISPLVGASSGANVLTF.